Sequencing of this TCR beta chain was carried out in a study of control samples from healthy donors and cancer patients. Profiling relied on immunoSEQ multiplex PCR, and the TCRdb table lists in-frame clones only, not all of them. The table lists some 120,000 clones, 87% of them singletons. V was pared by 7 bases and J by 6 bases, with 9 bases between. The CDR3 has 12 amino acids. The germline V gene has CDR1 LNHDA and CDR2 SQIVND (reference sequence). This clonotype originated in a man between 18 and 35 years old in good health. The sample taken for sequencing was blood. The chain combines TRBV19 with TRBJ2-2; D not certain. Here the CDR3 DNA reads TGTGCCAGTAATCCTCCGCCCGGGGAGCTGTTTTTT. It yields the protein CASNPPPGELFF. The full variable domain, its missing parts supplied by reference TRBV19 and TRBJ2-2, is DGGITQSPKYLFRKEGQNVTLSCEQNLNHDAMYWYRQDPGQGLRLIYYSQIVNDFQKGDIAEGYSVSREKKESFPLTVTSAQKNPTAFYLCASNPPPGELFFGEGSRLTVL.